This T cell receptor beta chain was sequenced for a study of vaccination effects on CD4 cells after COVID-19. Study information: Post-vaccine draws lagged the second dose by a median of 72 days.

Sequencing was preceded by expansion of antigen-specific CD4+ T cells with viral peptide pools in the ViraFEST assay. At the end of about ten days of culture, CD4+ T cells were isolated. Everyone in the study got two shots of either the BNT162b2 or mRNA-1273 vaccine. Having tested negative for nucleocapsid antibodies, the vaccine recipients showed no prior SARS-CoV-2 infection. The researchers cultured 1.5 million to 2.5 million PBMC per well with 8 to 10 IU/ml IL-2 and about 10 ug/ml peptides. A word on this clone: The antigen is unknown.

The CDR3 has 15 amino acids. CDR1 is GTSNPN and CDR2 is SVGIG in the germline V gene (reference sequence). V shed 4 bases, J shed 4 bases, and the junction held 8 bases outside the gene matches. Profiled with immunoSEQ multiplex PCR; TCRdb holds only in-frame clones, not every one. The table shows under 80,000 clones, with 76% occurring only once. The clonotype originates from a human donor who received a COVID-19 vaccine. This sequence joins TRBV30 and TRBJ1-3; 9 bases line up with TRBD1. This specimen consisted of CD4+ T cells from PBMCs cultured with HCoV-OC43 spike peptides, obtained after COVID-19 vaccination. Subset meaning: HCoV-OC43 spike overlapping peptide pool stimulation. In DNA, the CDR3 is TGTGCCTGGACGGCCTGGGGGACAGGGGGAAACACCATATATTTT. Its protein product is CAWTAWGTGGNTIYF.